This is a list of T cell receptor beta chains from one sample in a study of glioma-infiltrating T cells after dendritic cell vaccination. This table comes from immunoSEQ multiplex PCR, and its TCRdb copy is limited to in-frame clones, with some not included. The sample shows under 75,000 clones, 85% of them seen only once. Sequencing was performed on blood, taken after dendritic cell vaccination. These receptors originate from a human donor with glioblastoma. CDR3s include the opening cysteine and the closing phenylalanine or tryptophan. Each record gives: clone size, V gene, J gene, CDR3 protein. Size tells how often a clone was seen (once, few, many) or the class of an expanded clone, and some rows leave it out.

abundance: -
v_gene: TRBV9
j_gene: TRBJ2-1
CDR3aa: CASSVGGGAGNEQFF

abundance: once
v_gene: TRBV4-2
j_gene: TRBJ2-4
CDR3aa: CASSQESTSGGVNIQYF

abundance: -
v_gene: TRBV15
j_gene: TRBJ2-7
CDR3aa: CATSRDAGGAYEQYF

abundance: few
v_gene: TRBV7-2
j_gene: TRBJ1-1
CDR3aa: CASSLELSTEAFF

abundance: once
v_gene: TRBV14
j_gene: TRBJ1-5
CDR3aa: CASSPTGFNQPQHF

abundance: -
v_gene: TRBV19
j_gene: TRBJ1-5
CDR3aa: CASRNREGPQPQHF

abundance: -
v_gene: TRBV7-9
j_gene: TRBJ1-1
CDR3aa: CASSLDFPKLWQGTTEAFF

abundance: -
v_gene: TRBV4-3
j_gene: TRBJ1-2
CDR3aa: CASSGSNYGYTF

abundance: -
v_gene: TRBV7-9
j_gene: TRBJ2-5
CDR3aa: CASSFTRNGLRQETQYF

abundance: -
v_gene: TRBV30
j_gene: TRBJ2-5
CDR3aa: CAWTGGPGGPQETQYF

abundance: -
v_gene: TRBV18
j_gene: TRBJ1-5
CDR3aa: CASSPPDRGNQPQHF

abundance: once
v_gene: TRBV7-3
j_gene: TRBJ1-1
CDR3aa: CASSLSQGRVTEAFF

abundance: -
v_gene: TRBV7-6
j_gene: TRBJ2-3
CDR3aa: CASSLSGGTDTQYF

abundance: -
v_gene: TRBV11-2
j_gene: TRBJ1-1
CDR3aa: CASSLGKQGWDTEAFF

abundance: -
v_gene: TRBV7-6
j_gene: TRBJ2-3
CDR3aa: CASSRAGTPNTQYF

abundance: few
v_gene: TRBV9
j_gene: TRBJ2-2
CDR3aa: CASSVNTGYTGELFF

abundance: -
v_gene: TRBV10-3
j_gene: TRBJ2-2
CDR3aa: CASKPGLENTGELFF

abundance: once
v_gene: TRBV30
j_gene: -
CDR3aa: CAWSLGTGVNEQYF

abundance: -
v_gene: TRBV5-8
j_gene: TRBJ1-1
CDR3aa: CASSLGYYRGDTEAFF

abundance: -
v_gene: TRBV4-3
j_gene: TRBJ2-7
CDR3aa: CASSHLPGQGEREQYF

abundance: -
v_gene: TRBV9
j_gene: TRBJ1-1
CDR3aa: CASSRGGAGRDTEAFF

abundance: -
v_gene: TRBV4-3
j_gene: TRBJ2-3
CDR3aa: CASSQGAGRGAGDTQYF

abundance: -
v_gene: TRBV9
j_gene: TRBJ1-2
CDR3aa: CASSEERGSRGSPIYGYTF

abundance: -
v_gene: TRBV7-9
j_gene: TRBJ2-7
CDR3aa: CASSLADGSGSYEQYF

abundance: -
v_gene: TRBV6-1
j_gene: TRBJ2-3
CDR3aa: CASSLDVGRTDTQYF

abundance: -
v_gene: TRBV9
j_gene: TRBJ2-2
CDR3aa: CASSSRDTSGELFF

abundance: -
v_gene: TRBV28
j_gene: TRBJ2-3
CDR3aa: CASRQTGGRTDTQYF

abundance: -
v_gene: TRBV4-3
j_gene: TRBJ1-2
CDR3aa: CASSQGTPGERGYTF

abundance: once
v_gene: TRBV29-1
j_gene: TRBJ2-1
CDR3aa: CSVRGGPWGNEQFF

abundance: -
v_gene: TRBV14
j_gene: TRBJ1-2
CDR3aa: CASSQGSRNYGYTF

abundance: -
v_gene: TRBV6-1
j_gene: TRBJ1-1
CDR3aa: CASSEGPWTEAFF

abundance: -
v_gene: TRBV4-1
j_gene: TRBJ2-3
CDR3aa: CASSQPGLVNVRLHQPPDTQYF

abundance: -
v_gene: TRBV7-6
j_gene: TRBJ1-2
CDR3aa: CASSLSPDRLGTF

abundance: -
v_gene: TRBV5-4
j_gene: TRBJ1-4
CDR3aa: CASSLGGANLLTTNEKLFF

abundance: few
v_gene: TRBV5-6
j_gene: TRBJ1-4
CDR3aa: CASSLEGAPTNEKLFF

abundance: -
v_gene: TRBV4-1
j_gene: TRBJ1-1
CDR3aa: CASSVRSLPGRNTEAFF

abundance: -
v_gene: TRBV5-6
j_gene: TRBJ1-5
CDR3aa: CASSPLRQSNQPQHF

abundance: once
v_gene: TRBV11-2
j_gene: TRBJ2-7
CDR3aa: CASTGEGVSYEQYF

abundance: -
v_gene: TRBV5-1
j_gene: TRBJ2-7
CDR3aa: CASSLTSFEQYF

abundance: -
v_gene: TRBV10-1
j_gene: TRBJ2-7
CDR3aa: CASCYRFRSYEQYF

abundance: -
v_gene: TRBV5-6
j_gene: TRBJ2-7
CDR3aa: CASSFRQGGKTYEQYF

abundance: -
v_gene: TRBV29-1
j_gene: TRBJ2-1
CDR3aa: CSVERAGVGFF

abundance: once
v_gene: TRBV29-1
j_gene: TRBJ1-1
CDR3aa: CSVVGTGALEAFF

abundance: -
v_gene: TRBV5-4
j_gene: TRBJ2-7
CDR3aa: CASSGQGYEQYF

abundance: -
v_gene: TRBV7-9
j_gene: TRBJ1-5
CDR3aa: CASSSDTGYSNQPQHF

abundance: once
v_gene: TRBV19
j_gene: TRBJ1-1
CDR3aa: CASSPTGGTTEAFF

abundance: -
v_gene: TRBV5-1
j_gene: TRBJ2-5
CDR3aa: CASTNGEARETQYF

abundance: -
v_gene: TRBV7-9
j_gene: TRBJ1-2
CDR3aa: CASSFGDRPGYTF

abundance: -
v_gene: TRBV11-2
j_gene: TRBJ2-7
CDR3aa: CASSGSEQYF

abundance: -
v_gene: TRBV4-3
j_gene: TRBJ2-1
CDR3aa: CASSQVGLAGDNEQFF

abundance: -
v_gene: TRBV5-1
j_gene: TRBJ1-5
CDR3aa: CASSLGAVGNQPQHF